This T cell receptor beta chain was identified during a study of a mutant IDH1 vaccine in newly diagnosed glioma. Study at large: Patients under treatment included about 62% males and 37.5% females and had a mean age of around 37 years. Pretreatment consisted of radiotherapy, temozolomide, or both, with most receiving both. Study-wide results and caveats: Most patients, approximately 93%, showed vaccine-induced immune responses.

Indicated time point: week 47, end of study. A single vaccine dose contained 300 ug of mutant IDH1 20-mer peptide, and topical imiquimod was used with it. Assay used: immunoSEQ multiplex PCR; TCRdb lists only in-frame clones, some missing. The sample lists around 50,000 clones; around 85% were seen once. Germline-derived CDR1 and CDR2 are SGHTA and FQGTGA. The ends were cut back, 1 base at V and 4 bases at J, with 8 bases in the middle. The CDR3 is 13 amino acids. This clone was seen a handful of times. Its antigen is currently unknown. The sample here was PBMCs, taken from a glioma patient whose treatment included an IDH1 peptide vaccine. The TCR sequence derives from a woman younger than 45 with glioma. Some clones in this sample may be carry-over from other donors' samples. This chain links TRBV7-3 with TRBJ2-7; D is unclear. The CDR3 sequence: CASSLMAKYEQYF. The CDR3, as DNA: TGTGCCAGCAGCTTAATGGCTAAGTACGAGCAGTACTTC.